This T cell receptor (beta chain) was identified during a study of T cell repertoires in cytomegalovirus infection. Study-wide background: Evidence of both CMV infection and a matching HLA type came from public TCR beta signatures.

The length of the CDR3 is 17 residues. The V and J ends lost 0 bases and 4 bases respectively, with 16 bases between them. CDR1 is SGHAT and CDR2 is FQNNGV in the germline V gene. TCRdb recomputed calls from the reads with MiXCR, one row per CDR3 protein. The sample lists hundreds of thousands of distinct CDR3 sequences; 40% to 50% were seen once. Concerning this clonotype itself: Its antigen remains unknown.

The chain employs TRBV11-2 and TRBJ2-1; D perhaps matches TRBD2 (6 bases). The clonotype was recovered from a human donor in good health (CMV status not recorded). Some clones in this sample may be carry-over from other donors' samples. The source material was cultured PBMCs, sampled from culture after CMV antigen stimulation. CDR3 bases: TGTGCCAGCAGCTTAGACCCACTAGCTTCCCGTTACAATGAGCAGTTCTTC. Residues: CASSLDPLASRYNEQFF. The variable domain in full, with the rest retrieved from reference TRBV11-2 and TRBJ2-1, is EAGVAQSPRYKIIEKRQSVAFWCNPISGHATLYWYQQILGQGPKLLIQFQNNGVVDDSQLPKDRFSAERLKGVDSTLKIQPAKLEDSAVYLCASSLDPLASRYNEQFFGPGTRLTVL.